The clone carrying this T cell receptor beta chain was found many times. The target antigen is unknown. The sample comes from a study of T cells after yellow fever vaccination. For the study at large: Fractions of limited cellularity were prepared by means of SMART-Seq v4 Ultra Low Input. Findings of the study overall: FACS-sorted repertoires could contain abundant clonotypes contaminating from the bulk population.

J lost 5 bases, V lost 7 bases, and 3 bases had no gene match. The CDR3 consists of 14 residues. A single record per CDR3 protein comes from TCRdb applying MiXCR to the 5' RACE reads. The table shows about 320,000 distinct CDR3 sequences, with 3.5% to 4.5% occurring only once. The chain employs TRBV12-3 or TRBV12-4 and TRBJ2-4; 12 bases line up with TRBD2. This receptor was obtained from a man in his late teens or twenties who received the YFV17D yellow fever vaccine. Sample: PBMCs, taken 15 days after the yellow fever booster vaccination. CDR3 region: CASTSSGGENIQYF. Written as DNA, the CDR3 is TGTGCCAGCACCTCTAGCGGGGGGGAAAACATTCAGTACTTC.